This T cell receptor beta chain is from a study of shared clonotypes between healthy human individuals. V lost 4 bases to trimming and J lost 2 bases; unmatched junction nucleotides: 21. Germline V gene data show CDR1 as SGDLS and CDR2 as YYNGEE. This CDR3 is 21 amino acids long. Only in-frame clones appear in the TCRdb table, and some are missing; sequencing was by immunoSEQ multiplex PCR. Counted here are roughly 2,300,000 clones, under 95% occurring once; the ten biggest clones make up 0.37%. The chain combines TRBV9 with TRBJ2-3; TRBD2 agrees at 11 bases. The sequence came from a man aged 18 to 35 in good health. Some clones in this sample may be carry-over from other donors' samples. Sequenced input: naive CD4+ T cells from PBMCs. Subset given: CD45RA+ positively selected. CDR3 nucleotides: TGTGCCAGCAGCCTACAGGGGCTTGAGGCTAGCGGGAGGCGGAACACAGATACGCAGTATTTT. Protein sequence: CASSLQGLEASGRRNTDTQYF.